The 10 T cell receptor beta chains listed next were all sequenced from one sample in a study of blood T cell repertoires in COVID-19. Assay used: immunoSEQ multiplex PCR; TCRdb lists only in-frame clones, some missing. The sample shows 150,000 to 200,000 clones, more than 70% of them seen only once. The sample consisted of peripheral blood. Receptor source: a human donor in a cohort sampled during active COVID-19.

The CDR3 protein is CASSPRTGPHYGYTF. CDR3 DNA sequence: TGTGCCAGCAGCCCCCGGACAGGGCCCCACTATGGCTACACCTTC. The rearrangement uses TRBV7-2 and TRBJ1-2; TRBD1 matches at 8 bases. Germline V gene lookup returns CDR1 SGHTA and CDR2 FQGNSA. With V trimmed by 5 bases and J by 3 bases, 8 bases remained unmatched. CDR3 length: 15 amino acids.

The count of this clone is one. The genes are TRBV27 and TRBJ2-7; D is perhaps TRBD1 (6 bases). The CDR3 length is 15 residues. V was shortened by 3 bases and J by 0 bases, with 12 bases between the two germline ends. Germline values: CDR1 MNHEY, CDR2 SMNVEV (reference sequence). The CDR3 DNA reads TGTGCCAGCAGTTTTCAGGGGAGAGGCTCCTACGAGCAGTACTTC. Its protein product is CASSFQGRGSYEQYF.

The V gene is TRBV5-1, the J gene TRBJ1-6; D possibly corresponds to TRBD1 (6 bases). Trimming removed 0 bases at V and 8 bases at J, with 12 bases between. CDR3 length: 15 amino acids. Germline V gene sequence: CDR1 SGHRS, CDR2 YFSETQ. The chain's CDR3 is CASSLDRAEHSPLHF. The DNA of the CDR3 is TGCGCCAGCAGCTTGGACAGGGCCGAGCATTCACCCCTCCACTTT.

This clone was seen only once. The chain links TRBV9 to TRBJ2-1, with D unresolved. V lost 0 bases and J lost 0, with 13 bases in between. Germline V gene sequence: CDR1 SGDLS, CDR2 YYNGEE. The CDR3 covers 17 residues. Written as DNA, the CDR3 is TGTGCCAGCAGCGTAGATTCGGAGAGACGCTCCTACAATGAGCAGTTCTTC. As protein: CASSVDSERRSYNEQFF.

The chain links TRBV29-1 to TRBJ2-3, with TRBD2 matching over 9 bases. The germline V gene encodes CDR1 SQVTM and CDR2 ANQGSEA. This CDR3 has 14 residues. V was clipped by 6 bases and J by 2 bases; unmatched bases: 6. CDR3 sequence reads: CSVTTSGFTDTQYF. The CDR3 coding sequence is TGCAGCGTGACGACTAGCGGTTTCACAGATACGCAGTATTTT.

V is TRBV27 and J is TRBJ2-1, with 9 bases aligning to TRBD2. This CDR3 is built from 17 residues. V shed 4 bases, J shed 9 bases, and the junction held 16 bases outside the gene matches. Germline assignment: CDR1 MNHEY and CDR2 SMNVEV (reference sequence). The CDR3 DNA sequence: TGTGCCAGCAGTTCCCGTTCGAAGGGCGGGAGGGCGATTGAGCAGTTCTTC. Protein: CASSSRSKGGRAIEQFF.

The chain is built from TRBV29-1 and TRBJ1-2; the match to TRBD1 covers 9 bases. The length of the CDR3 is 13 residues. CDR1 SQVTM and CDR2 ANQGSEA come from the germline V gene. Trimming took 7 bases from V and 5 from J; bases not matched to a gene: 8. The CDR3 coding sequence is TGCAGCGCTCTCGACAGGGGGGTATATGGCTACACCTTC. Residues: CSALDRGVYGYTF.

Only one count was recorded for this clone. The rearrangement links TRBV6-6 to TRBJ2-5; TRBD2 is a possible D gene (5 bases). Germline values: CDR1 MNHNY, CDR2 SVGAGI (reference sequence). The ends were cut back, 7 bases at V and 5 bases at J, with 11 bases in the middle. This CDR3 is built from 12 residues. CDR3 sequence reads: CASTRGSETQYF. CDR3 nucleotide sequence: TGTGCCAGCACCCGAGGGTCGGAGACCCAGTACTTC.

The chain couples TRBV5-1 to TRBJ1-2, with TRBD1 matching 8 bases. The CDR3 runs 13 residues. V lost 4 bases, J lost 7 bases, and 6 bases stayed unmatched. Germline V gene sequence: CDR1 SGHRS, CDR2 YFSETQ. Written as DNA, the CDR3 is TGCGCCAGCAGCACGACAGGGGACGCTGGCTACACCTTC. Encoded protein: CASSTTGDAGYTF. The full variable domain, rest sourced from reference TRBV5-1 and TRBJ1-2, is KAGVTQTPRYLIKTRGQQVTLSCSPISGHRSVSWYQQTPGQGLQFLFEYFSETQRNKGNFPGRFSGRQFSNSRSEMNVSTLELGDSALYLCASSTTGDAGYTFGSGTRLTVV.

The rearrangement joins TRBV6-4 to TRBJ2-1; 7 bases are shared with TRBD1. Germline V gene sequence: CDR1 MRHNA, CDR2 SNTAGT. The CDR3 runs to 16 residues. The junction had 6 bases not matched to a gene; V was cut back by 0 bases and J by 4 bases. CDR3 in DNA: TGTGCCAGCAGTGACTCGGCGGACAGGCCATACAATGAGCAGTTCTTC. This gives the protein CASSDSADRPYNEQFF.